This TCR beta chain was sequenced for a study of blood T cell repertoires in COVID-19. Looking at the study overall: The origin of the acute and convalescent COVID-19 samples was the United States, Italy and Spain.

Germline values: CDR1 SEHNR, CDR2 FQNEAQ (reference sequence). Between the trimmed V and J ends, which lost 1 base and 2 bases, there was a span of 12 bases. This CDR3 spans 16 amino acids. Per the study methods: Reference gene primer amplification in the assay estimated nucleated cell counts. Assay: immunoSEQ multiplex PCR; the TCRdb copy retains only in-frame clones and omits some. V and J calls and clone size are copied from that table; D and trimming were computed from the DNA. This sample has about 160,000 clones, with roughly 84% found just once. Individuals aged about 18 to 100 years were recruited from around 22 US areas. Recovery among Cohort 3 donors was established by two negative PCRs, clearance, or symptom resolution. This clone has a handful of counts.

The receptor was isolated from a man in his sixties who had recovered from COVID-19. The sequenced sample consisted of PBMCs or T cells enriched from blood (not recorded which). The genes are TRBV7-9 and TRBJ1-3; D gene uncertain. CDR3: CASSLERLVTGNTIYF. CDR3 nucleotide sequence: TGTGCCAGCAGCTTAGAGAGACTAGTAACTGGAAACACCATATATTTT. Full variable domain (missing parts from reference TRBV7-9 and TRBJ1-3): DTGVSQNPRHKITKRGQNVTFRCDPISEHNRLYWYRQTLGQGPEFLTYFQNEAQLEKSRLLSDRFSAERPKGSFSTLEIQRTEQGDSAMYLCASSLERLVTGNTIYFGEGSWLTVV.